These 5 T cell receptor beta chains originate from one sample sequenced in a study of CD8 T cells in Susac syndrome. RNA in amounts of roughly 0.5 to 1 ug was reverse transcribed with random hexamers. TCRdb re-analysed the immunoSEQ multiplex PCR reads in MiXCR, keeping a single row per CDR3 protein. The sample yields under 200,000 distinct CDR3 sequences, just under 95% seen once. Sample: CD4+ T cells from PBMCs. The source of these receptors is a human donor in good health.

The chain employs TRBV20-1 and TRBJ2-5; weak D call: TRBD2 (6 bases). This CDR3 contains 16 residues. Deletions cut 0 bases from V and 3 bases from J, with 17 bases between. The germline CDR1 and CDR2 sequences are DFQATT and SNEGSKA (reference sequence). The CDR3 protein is CSARDFLRTGEETQYF. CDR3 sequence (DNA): TGCAGTGCTAGAGATTTTTTGAGAACGGGAGAAGAGACCCAGTACTTC.

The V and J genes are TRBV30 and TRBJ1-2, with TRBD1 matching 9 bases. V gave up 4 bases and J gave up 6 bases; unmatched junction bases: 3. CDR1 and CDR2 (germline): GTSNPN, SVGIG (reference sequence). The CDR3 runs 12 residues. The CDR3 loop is CAWNRGQDGYTF. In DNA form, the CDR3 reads TGTGCCTGGAACAGGGGGCAGGATGGCTACACCTTC. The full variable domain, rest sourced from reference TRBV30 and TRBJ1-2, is SQTIHQWPATLVQPVGSPLSLECTVEGTSNPNLYWYRQAAGRGLQLLFYSVGIGQISSEVPQNLSASRPQDRQFILSSKKLLLSDSGFYLCAWNRGQDGYTFGSGTRLTVV.

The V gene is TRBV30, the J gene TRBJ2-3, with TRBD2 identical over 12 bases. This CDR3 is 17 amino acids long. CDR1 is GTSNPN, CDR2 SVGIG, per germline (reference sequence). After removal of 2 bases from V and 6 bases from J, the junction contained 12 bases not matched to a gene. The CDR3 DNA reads TGTGCCTGGAGTCCGGGACTAGCGGGTCAAAAGGGGGATACGCAGTATTTT. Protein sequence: CAWSPGLAGQKGDTQYF.

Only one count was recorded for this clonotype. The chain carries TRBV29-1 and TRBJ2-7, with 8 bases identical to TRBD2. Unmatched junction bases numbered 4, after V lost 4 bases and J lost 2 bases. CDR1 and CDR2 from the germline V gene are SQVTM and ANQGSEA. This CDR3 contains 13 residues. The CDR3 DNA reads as TGCAGCGTTGCTATAGCGGGAACCTACGAGCAGTACTTC. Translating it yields CSVAIAGTYEQYF.

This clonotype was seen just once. The CDR3 spells CASRGTGGDGYTF. CDR3 bases: TGTGCCAGCAGGGGAACAGGGGGTGATGGCTACACCTTC. This chain joins TRBV11-1 and TRBJ1-2; 8 nucleotides agree with TRBD1. This CDR3 is built from 13 residues. The germline gives CDR1 SGHAT, CDR2 FQDESV (reference sequence). V dropped 6 bases and J dropped 6; count of bases not matched to a gene: 6.